This T cell receptor beta chain is from a study of T cell repertoires in cytomegalovirus infection. Study-wide background: Recently identified HLA-C-restricted CMV epitopes were used, and well-studied HLA-B-restricted CMV epitopes were used as well. CMV infection plus the matching HLA type was flagged by public TCR beta signatures. Study-wide results and limits: Identification of carriers of CMV plus the relevant HLA was achieved through cumulative public TCR beta family frequency. In two of eight donors, the top clonotype was HLA-C-restricted CMV-specific.

One entry per CDR3 protein results from TCRdb running MiXCR on the reads. The sample includes some 800,000 distinct CDR3 sequences, about 29% seen only once; the top ten take roughly 13%. Trimming removed 2 bases at V and 5 bases at J, with 13 bases between. The germline V gene has CDR1 MNHEY and CDR2 SMNVEV (reference sequence). The CDR3 contains 15 residues. As regards this clonotype: The antigen is not known.

The starting material was cultured CD8+ T cells from PBMCs, obtained from culture after CMV antigen stimulation. This TCR was recovered from a human donor in good health (CMV status not recorded). Some clones in this sample may be carry-over from other donors' samples. This rearrangement joins TRBV27 to TRBJ2-1, with a tentative D call TRBD2 (5 bases). The CDR3 region has the DNA TGTGCCAGCAGTTTAGGAGGACTTCCGGACAATGAGCAGTTCTTC. This sequence encodes CASSLGGLPDNEQFF.